This T cell receptor (beta chain) stems from a study of blood T cells in healthy people across ages. Overall study: Template switching recovered approximately one barcoded beta molecule for every two T cells. Study results and limitations: When set beside aged donors, long-lived donors presented more naive CD4+ cells and higher diversity. A strong correlation between TCR beta diversity and naive T cell percentage was seen.

Germline V gene data show CDR1 as MNHEY and CDR2 as SMNVEV (reference sequence). This CDR3 is 15 amino acids long. Trimming stripped 5 bases from V and 6 bases from J, with 17 bases between. With a J-beta primer mix and a sample-barcoded 5' primer, a second PCR ran about 7 to 12 cycles. With 12 random nucleotides, a template-switch adaptor tagged each individual cDNA molecule. TCRdb reprocessed the 5' RACE reads via MiXCR and lists one record per CDR3 protein. Among more than 1 million distinct CDR3 sequences listed, under 55% were seen once. A note on this clonotype: Its specificity is not known.

The V call is TRBV27, the J call TRBJ2-1; D may be TRBD2 (6 bases). This TCR was recovered from a woman aged 55-70 years in good health. The source material was blood. The CDR3 spells CASSLQRVLGNEQFF. CDR3 DNA: TGTGCCAGCAGTCTGCAGCGGGTTCTGGGCAATGAGCAGTTCTTC.